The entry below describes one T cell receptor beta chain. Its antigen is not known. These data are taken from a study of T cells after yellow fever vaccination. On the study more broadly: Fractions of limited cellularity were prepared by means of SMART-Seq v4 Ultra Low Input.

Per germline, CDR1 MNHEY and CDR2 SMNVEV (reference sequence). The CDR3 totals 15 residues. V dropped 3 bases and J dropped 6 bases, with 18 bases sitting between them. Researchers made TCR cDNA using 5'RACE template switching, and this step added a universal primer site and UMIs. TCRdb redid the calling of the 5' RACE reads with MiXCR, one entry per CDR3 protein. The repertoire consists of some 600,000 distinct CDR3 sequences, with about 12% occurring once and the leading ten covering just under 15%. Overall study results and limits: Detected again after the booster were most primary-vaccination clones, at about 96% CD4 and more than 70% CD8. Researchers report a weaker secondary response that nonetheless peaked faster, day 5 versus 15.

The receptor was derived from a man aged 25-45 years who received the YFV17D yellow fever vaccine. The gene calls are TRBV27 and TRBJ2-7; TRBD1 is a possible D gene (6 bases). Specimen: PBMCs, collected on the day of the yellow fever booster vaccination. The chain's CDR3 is CASSFMPALGAEQYF. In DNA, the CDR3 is TGTGCCAGCAGTTTCATGCCTGCCCTGGGGGCCGAGCAGTACTTC.